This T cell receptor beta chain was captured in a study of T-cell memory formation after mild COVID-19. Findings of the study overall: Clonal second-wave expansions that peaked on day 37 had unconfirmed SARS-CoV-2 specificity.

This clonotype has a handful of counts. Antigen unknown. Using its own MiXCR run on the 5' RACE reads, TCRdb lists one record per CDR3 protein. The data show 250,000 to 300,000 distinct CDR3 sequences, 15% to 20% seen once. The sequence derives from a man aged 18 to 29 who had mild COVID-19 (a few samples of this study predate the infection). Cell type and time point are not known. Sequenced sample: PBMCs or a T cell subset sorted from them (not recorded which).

As DNA, the CDR3 is TGTGCCAGCAAGAGCAGGGTTTCGGCAGATACGCAGTATTTT. This translates into CASKSRVSADTQYF. This sequence joins TRBV6-1 and TRBJ2-3, with D perhaps matching TRBD1 (5 bases). V was pared by 7 bases and J by 4 bases, with 15 bases between. The germline gives CDR1 MNHNS, CDR2 SASEGT. The CDR3 sequence is 14 residues long.